The rows below give T cell receptor beta chains drawn from one sample of a study of breast tumors, draining lymph nodes, adjacent tissues. TCRdb reanalysed the multiplex PCR reads using MiXCR and keeps one entry per CDR3 protein. The sample includes fewer than 20,000 distinct CDR3 sequences, roughly 46% of them seen just once. What was sequenced was tumor-adjacent breast tissue. The source is a female donor with breast cancer. Some clones in this sample may be carry-over from other donors' samples. The conserved cysteine and the conserved F or W are not part of the CDR3 here.

J gene	V gene	CDR3 protein
TRBJ1-2	TRBV2	ASSEAQSNGYT
TRBJ2-2	TRBV5-1	ASSPKQNANTGELF
TRBJ2-7	TRBV10-2	ASSELGTSGRAAYYEQY
TRBJ2-2	TRBV7-2	ASRSDRRNTGGLF
TRBJ1-2	TRBV2	ASERVGGYT
TRBJ1-2	TRBV28	ASSSGQGDGYT
TRBJ1-2	TRBV11-2	ASSLAPGGNYGYT
TRBJ1-1	TRBV20-1	SGRQVEAF
TRBJ1-3	TRBV9	ASSVGGFGNTIY
TRBJ2-1	TRBV24-1	ATSVLQGVDEQF
TRBJ1-2	TRBV29-1	SVASGERNYGYT
TRBJ2-3	TRBV20-1	SAPQRYISSTDTQY
TRBJ2-1	TRBV2	ASTETSGGQF
TRBJ1-2	TRBV12-3/TRBV12-4	ASSLAPNYGYT
TRBJ1-3	TRBV2	ASSGRGLVGNTIY